This T cell receptor (beta chain) was observed in a study of blood T cell repertoires in COVID-19. Study overall: From the United States, Italy and Spain came samples of acute and convalescent COVID-19.

The data were produced by immunoSEQ multiplex PCR, yet TCRdb's version contains in-frame clones alone and is incomplete. Of 220,000 or so clones listed, 80% to 85% are singletons. This CDR3 region has 16 residues. Germline CDR1 and CDR2: SGHNT and YYREEE (reference sequence). V dropped 4 bases and J dropped 7; count of bases not matched to a gene: 11. Sequenced input: peripheral blood. This receptor was taken from a woman aged 60-70 years with acute or convalescent COVID-19. The J gene is TRBJ2-2, the V gene TRBV5-4; 9 nucleotides line up with TRBD2. The CDR3 coding sequence is TGTGCCAGCAGCCCCTCTAGCGGGGCCCCACGCGGGGAGCTGTTTTTT. Amino acids: CASSPSSGAPRGELFF.